The clone carrying this T cell receptor (beta chain) appeared a few times. No antigen is known for it. Researchers used 5'RACE with constant-segment primers to make TCR alpha and TCR beta cDNA libraries that carry sample barcodes and UMIs. Each CDR3 protein gets one entry after TCRdb re-called the 5' RACE reads with MiXCR. The repertoire consists of approximately 260,000 distinct CDR3 sequences, with around 15% occurring once and the leading ten covering roughly a fifth. This sample is drawn from a study of T-cell memory formation after mild COVID-19. Study-level information: Across donors, TCR clusters were largely donor specific.

The CDR3 sequence is 15 residues long. CDR1 and CDR2 (germline): SGHVS, FNYEAQ. V dropped 2 bases and J dropped 5 bases, with 12 bases sitting between them. General study points: Pre-infection memory harbored some responding clones, suggesting cross-reactive memory joined.

This chain connects TRBV7-6 to TRBJ2-2, with D possibly matching TRBD1 (5 bases). The sample taken for sequencing was PBMCs or a T cell subset sorted from them (not recorded which). The receptor's source is a man aged 18 to 35 who had mild COVID-19 (a few samples of this study predate the infection). Cell type and time point are not known. The CDR3 is CASSLWGASTGELFF. CDR3 DNA sequence: TGTGCCAGCAGCTTATGGGGCGCAAGTACCGGGGAGCTGTTTTTT.